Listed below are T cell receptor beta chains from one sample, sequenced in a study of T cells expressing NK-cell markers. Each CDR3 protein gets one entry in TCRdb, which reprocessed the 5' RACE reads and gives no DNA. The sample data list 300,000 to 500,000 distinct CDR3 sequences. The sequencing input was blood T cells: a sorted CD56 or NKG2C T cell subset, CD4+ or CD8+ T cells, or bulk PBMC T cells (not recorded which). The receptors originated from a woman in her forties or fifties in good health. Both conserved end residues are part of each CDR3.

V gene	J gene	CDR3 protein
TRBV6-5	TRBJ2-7	CASSRTGTSAGEQYF
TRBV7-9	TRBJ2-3	CASSPVLAGRTDTQYF
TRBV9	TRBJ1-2	CASSVDVRPGGYTF
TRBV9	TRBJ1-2	CASSPRTGAYGYTF
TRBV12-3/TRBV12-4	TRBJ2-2	CASVKTGELFF
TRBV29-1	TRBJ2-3	CSVASPSGDTQYF
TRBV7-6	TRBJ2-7	CASSPISGTYEQYF
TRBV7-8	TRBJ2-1	CASSFVGDYNEQFF
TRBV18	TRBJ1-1	CASSPLQGTEAFF
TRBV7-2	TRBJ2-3	CASSLVGRAQYF
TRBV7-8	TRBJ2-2	CASSANRVNRRENTGELFF
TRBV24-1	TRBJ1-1	CATNDGRTEAFF
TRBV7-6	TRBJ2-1	CASSFLDGANNEQFF
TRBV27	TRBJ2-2	CASSFPRTGGDTGELFF
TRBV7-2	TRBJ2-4	CAESGTAKNIQYF
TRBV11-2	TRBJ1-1	CASSFRGLTEAFF